These 28 T cell receptor beta chains were sequenced from one sample in a study of beta chain features in type 1 diabetes. Sequenced material consisted of expressed TCRB transcripts (all of the isolated RNA was reverse transcribed). TCRdb's table, derived via immunoSEQ multiplex PCR, lists solely in-frame clones and lacks some. The sample carries 130,000 to 150,000 clones, around 51% recorded once. What was sequenced was Tregs from blood. The receptors originated from a man between 18 and 35 years old in good health.

The CDR3 coding sequence is TGTGCCAGCAGCCTGCCCCTGGGGGAGGGGACTTGGGATACGCAGTATTTT. Protein: CASSLPLGEGTWDTQYF. The V call is TRBV5-4, the J call TRBJ2-3; TRBD2 matches at 7 bases. Germline trimming cut 4 bases from V and 6 bases from J; bases unmatched to any gene: 17. This CDR3 is built from 17 residues. The germline V gene has CDR1 SGHNT and CDR2 YYREEE (reference sequence).

In this sample, this clone turned up a few times. The chain links TRBV7-2 to TRBJ2-7; tentatively, D is TRBD2 (5 bases). Between the trimmed V and J ends, which lost 1 base and 11 bases, there was a span of 12 bases. The CDR3 is 12 residues long. Germline CDR1 is SGHTA and CDR2 is FQGNSA. The CDR3 is CASSLGLTGKYF. The CDR3 DNA sequence: TGTGCCAGCAGCTTAGGGTTAACCGGGAAGTACTTC.

There are a few counts of this clone. The chain uses TRBV19 and TRBJ2-2; 9 bases align to TRBD1. J lost 4 bases, V lost 6 bases, and 6 bases had no gene match. The CDR3 has 15 amino acids. Germline V gene lookup returns CDR1 LNHDA and CDR2 SQIVND (reference sequence). The CDR3 reads CASRNRGLLTGELFF. CDR3 bases: TGTGCCAGTAGAAACAGGGGGCTTCTCACCGGGGAGCTGTTTTTT.

This clone was seen a few times. The gene calls are TRBV7-9 and TRBJ2-5; D is uncertain. The J call may be faulty, since TRBJ2-7 better matches the DNA end. CDR3 length: 14 amino acids. CDR1 and CDR2 from the germline V gene are SEHNR and FQNEAQ (reference sequence). The CDR3 coding sequence is TGTGCCAGCAGCACCGGACGAGGAGACTACGAGCAGTACTTC. Its translation is CASSTGRGDYEQYF.

The chain combines TRBV7-9 with TRBJ1-2; D remains ambiguous. V was cut by 8 bases and J by 1 base, with 8 bases left in between. The CDR3 contains 12 residues. Germline-derived CDR1 and CDR2 are SEHNR and FQNEAQ (reference sequence). The CDR3 spells CASRRDNYGYTF. As DNA, the CDR3 is TGTGCCAGCCGTCGGGATAACTATGGCTACACCTTC. Together with reference TRBV7-9 and TRBJ1-2, the CDR3 gives the full variable domain: DTGVSQNPRHKITKRGQNVTFRCDPISEHNRLYWYRQTLGQGPEFLTYFQNEAQLEKSRLLSDRFSAERPKGSFSTLEIQRTEQGDSAMYLCASRRDNYGYTFGSGTRLTVV.

The rearrangement uses TRBV5-1 and TRBJ2-2, with a tentative D call TRBD2 (5 bases). From germline, CDR1 is SGHRS and CDR2 YFSETQ. Trimming left V 4 bases short and J 8 bases short, with 12 bases between. The CDR3 covers 13 residues. The CDR3 protein is CASSPAEGGELFF. The DNA for the CDR3 is TGCGCCAGCAGCCCCGCAGAGGGTGGGGAGCTGTTTTTT.

The CDR3 nucleotides read TGCGCCAGCAGCCAAGATGGGGGGTGGAGTGCGGATACGCAGTATTTT. Amino acid sequence: CASSQDGGWSADTQYF. The rearrangement joins TRBV4-3 to TRBJ2-3; weak D call: TRBD2 (6 bases). CDR3 length: 16 residues. Germline V CDR1 and CDR2: LGHNA, YSLEER. V lost 0 bases, J lost 6 bases, and 16 bases lay in between.

The chain uses TRBV7-2 and TRBJ2-3, with 9 nucleotides matching TRBD2. Losses at the gene ends were 5 bases for V and 0 bases for J; bases not matched to a gene: 3. This CDR3 spans 15 amino acids. The germline CDR1 and CDR2 sequences are SGHTA and FQGNSA. The CDR3 region has the DNA TGTGCCAGCAGCCATAGCGGGAGCAGCACAGATACGCAGTATTTT. Translated, it gives CASSHSGSSTDTQYF.

V is TRBV18 and J is TRBJ2-3, with 9 bases aligning to TRBD2. CDR3 size: 15 residues. V trimming: 6 bases; J trimming: 3 bases; junction bases outside the gene matches: 7. CDR1 and CDR2 (germline): KGHSH, LQKENI. This CDR3 reads CASSPLAGRTDTQYF. CDR3 DNA sequence: TGTGCCAGCTCTCCCCTAGCGGGAAGGACAGATACGCAGTATTTT.

This chain links TRBV6-6 with TRBJ2-5; TRBD1 matches 11 bases. Germline-derived CDR1 and CDR2 are MNHNY and SVGAGI (reference sequence). The CDR3 consists of 15 residues. V lost 3 bases to trimming and J lost 4 bases; unmatched junction nucleotides: 4. The CDR3 nucleotides read TGTGCCAGCAGTTATGCGGGACAGGGGGGAGAGACCCAGTACTTC. This gives the protein CASSYAGQGGETQYF.

J is TRBJ1-1 and V is TRBV7-3, with D perhaps TRBD1 (5 bases). Per the germline V gene, CDR1 is SGHTA and CDR2 is FQGTGA. The CDR3 loop spans 14 amino acids. The ends were cut back, 0 bases at V and 4 bases at J, with 9 bases in the middle. CDR3 nucleotides: TGTGCCAGCAGCTTAACGTCGGGGGGCACTGAAGCTTTCTTT. As protein: CASSLTSGGTEAFF.

This clone was counted only a few times. The gene calls are TRBV2 and TRBJ2-2; D perhaps matches TRBD2 (5 bases). This CDR3 comprises 13 residues. Per germline, CDR1 SNHLY and CDR2 FYNNEI. V shed 10 bases and J shed 5 bases, with 14 bases lying between them. The CDR3 coding sequence is TGTGCCACCTCGGACTTGGAGACCGGGGAGCTGTTTTTT. It is translated as CATSDLETGELFF. Full variable domain (missing parts from reference TRBV2 and TRBJ2-2): EPEVTQTPSHQVTQMGQEVILRCVPISNHLYFYWYRQILGQKVEFLVSFYNNEISEKSEIFDDQFSVERPDGSNFTLKIRSTKLEDSAMYFCATSDLETGELFFGEGSRLTVL.

This rearrangement joins TRBV18 to TRBJ2-3; 7 nucleotides match TRBD1. Germline lookup yields CDR1 KGHSH and CDR2 LQKENI. This CDR3 is built from 15 residues. V shed 8 bases and J 2 bases; nucleotides not matched to a gene: 10. The CDR3 DNA is TGTGCCAGCCCTGAGACAGGGCCCTTCACAGATACGCAGTATTTT. Protein product: CASPETGPFTDTQYF.

The chain recombines TRBV2 with TRBJ1-4, with 10 bases lining up with TRBD1. The germline V gene has CDR1 SNHLY and CDR2 FYNNEI. V was clipped by 0 bases and J by 9 bases; unmatched bases: 4. The CDR3 runs 15 residues. The CDR3 nucleotides read TGTGCCAGCAGTGAAGCTCCGGACAGGGGGAAAAAACTGTTTTTT. This translates into CASSEAPDRGKKLFF.

The chain recombines TRBV7-2 with TRBJ2-7; a possible D gene is TRBD1 (5 bases). The CDR3 loop spans 14 amino acids. V gave up 2 bases and J gave up 2 bases, with 10 bases separating them. The V gene's germline CDR1 is SGHTA and CDR2 FQGNSA. For the CDR3, the DNA is TGTGCCAGCAGCTTACAGCAGGGTCCCTACGAGCAGTACTTC. Protein: CASSLQQGPYEQYF.

The chain carries TRBV5-1 and TRBJ1-1; D possibly corresponds to TRBD1 (6 bases). The CDR3 is 13 amino acids. Germline V gene sequence: CDR1 SGHRS, CDR2 YFSETQ. Trimming shortened V by 0 bases and J by 3 bases, and 6 bases separated the two germline ends. The CDR3 DNA sequence: TGCGCCAGCAGCTTGGGGACAGACACTGAAGCTTTCTTT. Encoded protein: CASSLGTDTEAFF.

This clone was detected only once. This rearrangement joins TRBV7-9 to TRBJ2-7, with 8 bases lining up with TRBD2. This CDR3 is built from 16 residues. CDR1 and CDR2 (germline): SEHNR, FQNEAQ (reference sequence). Losses at the gene ends were 5 bases for V and 6 bases for J; bases not matched to a gene: 15. In nucleotides, the CDR3 is TGTGCCAGCAGCCCAGGGGCCGGGACTAGGACCTCCGAGCAGTACTTC. As protein: CASSPGAGTRTSEQYF. The full variable domain, completed using reference TRBV7-9 and TRBJ2-7, is DTGVSQNPRHKITKRGQNVTFRCDPISEHNRLYWYRQTLGQGPEFLTYFQNEAQLEKSRLLSDRFSAERPKGSFSTLEIQRTEQGDSAMYLCASSPGAGTRTSEQYFGPGTRLTVT.

The chain recombines TRBV4-2 with TRBJ2-1; a weak D match, TRBD2 (6 bases). This CDR3 contains 15 residues. CDR1 is LGHNA and CDR2 is YNFKEQ in the germline V gene. V was shortened by 1 base and J by 1 base, with 8 bases between the two germline ends. The CDR3 loop is CASSQAGGSYNEQFF. CDR3 nucleotides: TGTGCCAGCAGCCAAGCTGGGGGGTCCTACAATGAGCAGTTCTTC.

The chain uses TRBV7-9 and TRBJ2-3; 7 nucleotides agree with TRBD2. The germline CDR1 and CDR2 sequences are SEHNR and FQNEAQ (reference sequence). This CDR3 spans 19 amino acids. The V gene end was trimmed by 5 bases and the J gene end by 4 bases; junction bases not matched to a gene: 21. The DNA for the CDR3 is TGTGCCAGCAGCCCCCGGGGCGGGAGAATCAGAGGCTCAGCAGATACGCAGTATTTT. As protein: CASSPRGGRIRGSADTQYF.

The V gene is TRBV28, the J gene TRBJ2-5; the match to TRBD2 covers 10 bases. Germline assignment: CDR1 MDHEN and CDR2 SYDVKM. The CDR3 is 16 amino acids. Unmatched junction bases numbered 11, after V lost 5 bases and J lost 5 bases. In DNA, the CDR3 is TGTGCCAGCAGTCGTAGACTAGCGGGTGGTGAGGAGACCCAGTACTTC. Its translation is CASSRRLAGGEETQYF.

The V and J genes are TRBV28 and TRBJ1-5; 8 nucleotides align to TRBD1. The CDR3 totals 18 residues. Germline loops: CDR1 MDHEN, CDR2 SYDVKM. After removal of 5 bases from V and 0 bases from J, the junction contained 12 bases not matched to a gene. The CDR3 loop reads CASSRQGRPNYSNQPQHF. CDR3 bases: TGTGCCAGCAGTCGACAGGGGCGCCCGAATTATAGCAATCAGCCCCAGCATTTT.

The sample holds a few counts of this clone. The chain is built from TRBV5-1 and TRBJ1-1, with 7 positions matching TRBD1. V was clipped by 3 bases and J by 1 base; unmatched bases: 3. The CDR3 extends over 14 amino acids. The V gene's germline CDR1 is SGHRS and CDR2 YFSETQ. CDR3 residues: CASSSGQANTEAFF. Here the CDR3 DNA reads TGCGCCAGCAGCTCAGGACAGGCGAACACTGAAGCTTTCTTT.

This clone turned up a few times. This chain uses TRBV10-3 with TRBJ1-4; TRBD1 matches 7 bases. CDR3 length: 13 amino acids. The junction had 7 bases not matched to a gene; V was cut back by 10 bases and J by 5 bases. Germline-derived CDR1 and CDR2 are ENHRY and SYGVKD. The DNA of the CDR3 is TGTGCCACCAAGGGACAGCTAAATGAAAAACTGTTTTTT. Its protein is CATKGQLNEKLFF.

This clone was observed a handful of times. This chain joins TRBV13 and TRBJ2-7; D is uncertain. CDR1 is PRHDT, CDR2 FYEKMQ, per germline (reference sequence). The CDR3 contains 11 residues. The V gene lost 5 bases and the J gene lost 4 bases, with 6 bases spanning the gap. The CDR3 DNA is TGTGCCAGCAGCAACAAATACGAGCAGTACTTC. Translating it yields CASSNKYEQYF.

The sample holds one count of this clone. The chain is built from TRBV5-1 and TRBJ2-1; TRBD1 agrees at 7 bases. Trimming cost V 4 bases and J 4 bases; bases outside gene matches: 5. Germline V gene sequence: CDR1 SGHRS, CDR2 YFSETQ. The CDR3 contains 14 residues. CDR3 DNA sequence: TGCGCCAGCAGCCTCGGACAGGAGTACAATGAGCAGTTCTTC. This gives the protein CASSLGQEYNEQFF.

This chain joins TRBV6-1 and TRBJ1-4; a weak D match, TRBD1 (5 bases). V dropped 0 bases and J dropped 3 bases, with 8 bases sitting between them. The CDR3 loop spans 15 amino acids. Germline lookup yields CDR1 MNHNS and CDR2 SASEGT. CDR3 in DNA: TGTGCCAGCAGTGAAGCCACGACAGCTAATGAAAAACTGTTTTTT. Its translation is CASSEATTANEKLFF.

The chain joins TRBV7-9 to TRBJ2-7; D is ambiguous. The CDR3 spans 13 residues. Per the germline V gene, CDR1 is SEHNR and CDR2 is FQNEAQ (reference sequence). Trimming stripped 1 base from V and 0 bases from J, with 4 bases between. The CDR3 DNA reads as TGTGCCAGCAGCTTAGACAGCTCCTACGAGCAGTACTTC. It is translated as CASSLDSSYEQYF.

The J gene is TRBJ1-1, the V gene TRBV25-1, with D unclear. Germline V gene sequence: CDR1 MGHDK, CDR2 SYGVNS. This CDR3 has 12 amino acids. V lost 8 bases to trimming and J lost 0 bases, with 7 bases between them. The CDR3 bases are TGTGCCAGCCCCACAGTGAACACTGAAGCTTTCTTT. Protein product: CASPTVNTEAFF.